Each of the 11 T cell receptor beta chains below was sequenced from the same sample in a study of blood T cell repertoires in COVID-19. TCRdb keeps only in-frame clones here, not all; method: immunoSEQ multiplex PCR. The data show a few hundred thousand clones, 85% seen once. Sample: peripheral blood. The origin of the receptors is a man between 50 and 59 years old with active or convalescent COVID-19.

The rearrangement links TRBV2 to TRBJ1-2; 9 bases are a match to TRBD1. Germline loops: CDR1 SNHLY, CDR2 FYNNEI. V was pared by 3 bases and J by 6 bases, with 11 bases of the junction left unmatched. The CDR3 loop spans 16 amino acids. The CDR3 protein is CASSDTHRDRVDGYTF. CDR3 in DNA: TGTGCCAGCAGTGATACCCATAGGGACAGGGTTGATGGCTACACCTTC.

The chain couples TRBV14 to TRBJ2-7; 7 bases agree with TRBD1. This CDR3 region has 14 residues. Looked up from germline, CDR1 is SGHDN and CDR2 is FVKESK. V shed 2 bases, J shed 4 bases, and the junction held 5 bases outside the gene matches. The CDR3 DNA sequence: TGTGCCAGCAGCCAAATCGACAGGGCATACGAGCAGTACTTC. Translation: CASSQIDRAYEQYF.

The chain uses TRBV7-9 and TRBJ2-5; tentative D call: TRBD1 (5 bases). Germline values: CDR1 SEHNR, CDR2 FQNEAQ (reference sequence). CDR3 length: 14 residues. V lost 1 base to trimming and J lost 5 bases, with 11 bases between them. CDR3 DNA: TGTGCCAGCAGCTTAGGGTCAGGGCGGGAGACCCAGTACTTC. Amino acids: CASSLGSGRETQYF.

This clone was found once. This chain links TRBV7-3 with TRBJ2-1; 8 nucleotides line up with TRBD2. V gave up 3 bases and J gave up 0 bases; unmatched junction bases: 1. This CDR3 has 15 residues. Germline CDR1 and CDR2: SGHTA and FQGTGA. The CDR3 coding sequence is TGTGCCAGCAGCTTCCTAGCGGGCTCCTACAATGAGCAGTTCTTC. It translates to CASSFLAGSYNEQFF.

The chain uses TRBV3-1 (or the pseudogene TRBV3-2) and TRBJ1-4; no clear D. CDR1 and CDR2 (germline): LGHDT, YNNKEL (reference sequence). The V end was cut by 2 bases, the J end by 4 bases, with 8 bases between. The CDR3 runs 14 residues. Here the CDR3 DNA reads TGTGCCAGCAGCCAAACAGTTCATAATGAAAAACTGTTTTTT. Protein: CASSQTVHNEKLFF.

As concerns this clone: The same CDR3 can be traced to other DNA sequences in this sample. The rearrangement links TRBV9 to TRBJ2-1; a possible D gene is TRBD1 (5 bases). Trimming shortened V by 0 bases and J by 10 bases, and 8 bases separated the two germline ends. Germline V gene sequence: CDR1 SGDLS, CDR2 YYNGEE. The CDR3 is 12 amino acids. CDR3 sequence: CASSVDRGEQFF. The DNA of the CDR3 is TGTGCCAGCAGCGTAGATAGGGGAGAGCAGTTCTTC.

A single count supports this clone. This rearrangement joins TRBV30 to TRBJ2-1, with TRBD2 matching over 7 bases. This CDR3 contains 14 residues. Looked up from germline, CDR1 is GTSNPN and CDR2 is SVGIG (reference sequence). Losses at the gene ends were 0 bases for V and 6 bases for J; bases not matched to a gene: 5. CDR3 coding DNA: TGTGCCTGGAGTGTCGGACTAGGGATCAATGAGCAGTTCTTC. Protein product: CAWSVGLGINEQFF.

The chain couples TRBV27 to TRBJ1-4; 12 bases align to TRBD1. The CDR3 runs to 16 residues. CDR1 MNHEY and CDR2 SMNVEV come from the germline V gene (reference sequence). The J segment lost 8 bases and the V segment lost 5 bases, leaving 9 bases of the junction unmatched. The CDR3 loop is CASSIYRDRGLEKLFF. CDR3 DNA: TGTGCCAGCAGTATATATCGGGACAGGGGGCTCGAAAAACTGTTTTTT.

The V call is TRBV20-1, the J call TRBJ1-1; TRBD1 matches at 7 bases. From germline, CDR1 is DFQATT and CDR2 SNEGSKA (reference sequence). V was clipped by 3 bases and J by 6 bases; unmatched bases: 4. The CDR3 length is 12 residues. The CDR3 nucleotides read TGCAGTGCTAGTAGCCAGGGGGCTGAAGCTTTCTTT. It yields the protein CSASSQGAEAFF.

This chain uses TRBV27 with TRBJ1-5; perhaps TRBD1 as D (5 bases). CDR3 size: 15 residues. V gave up 5 bases and J gave up 0 bases, with 11 bases separating them. CDR1 MNHEY and CDR2 SMNVEV come from the germline V gene (reference sequence). CDR3: CASSQDKYSNQPQHF. Here the CDR3 DNA reads TGTGCCAGCAGTCAGGACAAGTATAGCAATCAGCCCCAGCATTTT.

J is TRBJ2-1 and V is TRBV15; 11 bases map to TRBD2. The trim removed 0 bases at V and 9 bases at J, leaving 7 bases unmatched. Germline values: CDR1 LNHNV, CDR2 YYDKDF (reference sequence). The CDR3 is 16 residues long. The CDR3 loop is CATSRDVTSGIGEQFF. The CDR3 DNA follows: TGTGCCACCAGCAGAGATGTGACTAGCGGGATAGGTGAGCAGTTCTTC.